This T cell receptor (beta chain) emerged from a study of beta chain features in type 1 diabetes. The entirety of the isolated RNA underwent reverse transcription, so expressed TCRB transcripts were sequenced. Sequencing used immunoSEQ multiplex PCR; TCRdb keeps in-frame clones, though not all of them. The table has about 660,000 clones, over 12% seen once. The CDR3 runs 16 residues. The V and J ends lost 4 bases and 1 base, in that order; junction bases with no gene match: 8. Per germline, CDR1 SGHTA and CDR2 FQGNSA. The sample holds a few counts of this clone. Its target is not known. Broader study findings: In patients and controls equally, PCR might favor templates that are shorter. There was a moderate but significant shortening of TCRB CDR3s in all four CD4+ subsets of Type 1 diabetes patients. Patients' naive, central memory and Treg TCRB repertoires seemed closer to one another than those of healthy donors.

Donors contributed one heparinised blood draw apiece, averaging about 110 mL. CD4+ naive, central memory, regulatory and stem cell-like memory subsets were isolated by sorting on CD45RO/CCR7/CD25/CD127/CD95/CD27. This clonotype was sampled from a man younger than 30 with type 1 diabetes. The chain joins TRBV7-2 to TRBJ2-5; 8 bases line up with TRBD2. The source material was naive CD4+ T cells from blood. The CDR3 region is CASSSWASGSQETQYF. The CDR3 DNA reads TGTGCCAGCAGCTCCTGGGCTAGCGGGTCCCAAGAGACCCAGTACTTC.